A selection of T cell receptor beta chains follows, all from one sample in a study of blood T cell repertoires in COVID-19. The protocol was immunoSEQ multiplex PCR, while the TCRdb copy is restricted to in-frame clones and leaves out a portion. The table shows about 140,000 clones, with about 84% occurring only once. The specimen was peripheral blood. These receptors all come from a woman aged 80 or over in a cohort sampled during active or convalescent COVID-19. Both conserved end residues are part of each CDR3. Fields, in order: V gene, D gene, J gene, CDR3 protein, CDR3 DNA. The D gene is left open where the match is weak.

v_call: TRBV5-1; d_call: -; j_call: TRBJ2-3; cdr3_aa: CASSSEGGNTQYF; cdr3_nt: TGCGCCAGCAGCTCCGAGGGTGGAAATACGCAGTATTTT
v_call: TRBV9; d_call: -; j_call: TRBJ2-3; cdr3_aa: CASSVAGDLPDTQYF; cdr3_nt: TGTGCCAGCAGCGTAGCAGGGGACCTACCAGATACGCAGTATTTT
v_call: TRBV7-9; d_call: -; j_call: TRBJ1-6; cdr3_aa: CASRPSGSLWALHF; cdr3_nt: TGTGCCAGCAGACCAAGCGGGTCCTTATGGGCCCTCCACTTT
v_call: TRBV4-1; d_call: -; j_call: TRBJ2-5; cdr3_aa: CASSQQAFQKETQYF; cdr3_nt: TGCGCCAGCAGCCAACAGGCATTCCAAAAAGAGACCCAGTACTTC
v_call: TRBV19; d_call: TRBD1; j_call: TRBJ1-2; cdr3_aa: CASGQGSANYGYTF; cdr3_nt: TGTGCCAGTGGACAGGGGTCAGCTAACTATGGCTACACCTTC
v_call: TRBV19; d_call: TRBD1; j_call: TRBJ1-2; cdr3_aa: CASTTSVGTGRYGYTF; cdr3_nt: TGTGCCAGTACTACATCAGTCGGGACAGGGCGCTATGGCTACACCTTC
v_call: TRBV15; d_call: -; j_call: TRBJ1-5; cdr3_aa: CATSRTGGAGQPQHF; cdr3_nt: TGTGCCACCAGCAGAACTGGGGGGGCTGGGCAGCCCCAGCATTTT
v_call: TRBV5-6; d_call: TRBD1; j_call: TRBJ1-3; cdr3_aa: CASSLAGQGVWTIYF; cdr3_nt: TGTGCCAGCAGCTTGGCTGGACAGGGGGTTTGGACCATATATTTT
v_call: TRBV28; d_call: -; j_call: TRBJ2-2; cdr3_aa: CASSLGGRSGELFF; cdr3_nt: TGTGCCAGCAGTTTGGGGGGAAGGTCCGGGGAGCTGTTTTTT
v_call: TRBV3-1/TRBV3-2; d_call: -; j_call: TRBJ1-3; cdr3_aa: CASSQDWEGPRNTIYF; cdr3_nt: TGTGCCAGCAGCCAAGATTGGGAGGGACCGCGAAACACCATATATTTT
v_call: TRBV18; d_call: -; j_call: TRBJ2-7; cdr3_aa: CASSPSFGEQYF; cdr3_nt: TGTGCCAGCTCACCTTCTTTCGGGGAGCAGTACTTC
v_call: TRBV28; d_call: -; j_call: TRBJ1-2; cdr3_aa: CASSSTGRSGYTF; cdr3_nt: TGTGCCAGCAGTTCCACAGGGCGATCTGGCTACACCTTC
v_call: TRBV12-5; d_call: -; j_call: TRBJ1-4; cdr3_aa: CASGLVSGTHTNEKLFF; cdr3_nt: TGTGCTAGTGGTTTGGTATCGGGGACACACACTAATGAAAAACTGTTTTTT
v_call: TRBV19; d_call: -; j_call: TRBJ1-3; cdr3_aa: CASRQESSGNTIYF; cdr3_nt: TGTGCCAGTAGACAGGAGAGCTCTGGAAACACCATATATTTT